This entry features one T cell receptor (beta chain) sequence. These data come from a study of control samples from healthy donors and cancer patients. Germline CDR1 reads LGHDT; CDR2 reads YNNKEL (reference sequence). The ends were cut back, 3 bases at V and 5 bases at J, with 16 bases in the middle. This CDR3 is built from 16 residues. The assay was immunoSEQ multiplex PCR, and TCRdb's table has in-frame clones only and misses some. Here the sample spans approximately 150,000 clones, 94% being singletons. The chain couples TRBV3-1 (or the pseudogene TRBV3-2) to TRBJ1-4; D is unclear. The clonotype was recovered from a woman under 30 in good health. Sequencing input: blood. CDR3 amino acids: CASSHLRLTGNEKLFF. The CDR3 DNA is TGTGCCAGCAGCCATCTCAGACTGACGGGCAATGAAAAACTGTTTTTT.